Sequencing of this TCR beta chain was carried out in a study of blood T cell repertoires in COVID-19. Across the study: Spain, Italy and the United States supplied samples that represented acute and convalescent COVID-19. PBMCs, B-cell-depleted T cells, or T cells were the source of the cDNA or gDNA that made up the material.

Per the original methods: The assay estimated nucleated cells by amplifying reference gene primers. Profiling relied on immunoSEQ multiplex PCR, and the TCRdb table lists in-frame clones only, not all of them. Clone size and the V and J calls come from that table; the DNA yielded D and trimming. Among 150,000 to 200,000 clones listed, 70% to 90% were seen once. The V end was cut by 3 bases, the J end by 4 bases, with 7 bases between. The CDR3 spans 14 residues. The germline gives CDR1 MRHNA, CDR2 SNTAGT. The receptor was derived from a woman aged 80 or over in a cohort sampled during active or convalescent COVID-19. Material: peripheral blood. The chain is built from TRBV6-4 and TRBJ1-6, with unresolved D. CDR3 in DNA: TGTGCCAGCAGTGATTCGGGATATAATTCACCCCTCCACTTT. Amino acid sequence: CASSDSGYNSPLHF.